What follows describes a single T cell receptor beta chain. Its cognate antigen is unknown. These data are taken from a study of identical twins. Losses at the gene ends were 4 bases for V and 7 bases for J; bases not matched to a gene: 6. Looked up from germline, CDR1 is MNHEY and CDR2 is SMNVEV (reference sequence). CDR3 length equals 13 residues. Unique molecular identifiers were present on the cDNA, which also gained a universal primer site by template switching. TCRdb reprocessed the 5' RACE reads with MiXCR, giving one entry per CDR3 protein. The sample has hundreds of thousands of distinct CDR3 sequences, less than 10% seen once. Study-wide findings and caveats: There were fewer insertions in abundant cord blood beta clonotypes, but memory repertoires showed no such pattern.

The data also belong to a second study, concerning yellow fever vaccine responses in identical twins.

This clonotype was obtained from a woman aged 18-29 years in good health. The chain uses TRBV27 and TRBJ2-5, with 7 positions matching TRBD2. Sequenced input: PBMCs. The CDR3, as DNA: TGTGCCAGCAGTTGGGGAGGGGTCGGGACCCAGTACTTC. It encodes CASSWGGVGTQYF.